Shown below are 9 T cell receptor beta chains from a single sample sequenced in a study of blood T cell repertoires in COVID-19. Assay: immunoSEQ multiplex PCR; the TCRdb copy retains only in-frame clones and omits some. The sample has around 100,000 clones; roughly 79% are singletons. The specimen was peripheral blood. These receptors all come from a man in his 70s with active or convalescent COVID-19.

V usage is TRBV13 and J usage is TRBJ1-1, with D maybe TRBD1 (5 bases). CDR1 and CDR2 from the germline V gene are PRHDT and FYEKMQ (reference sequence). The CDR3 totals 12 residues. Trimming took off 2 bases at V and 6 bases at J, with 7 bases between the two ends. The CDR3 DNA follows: TGTGCCAGCAGCTTAAGGGGTCCTGAAGCTTTCTTT. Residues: CASSLRGPEAFF.

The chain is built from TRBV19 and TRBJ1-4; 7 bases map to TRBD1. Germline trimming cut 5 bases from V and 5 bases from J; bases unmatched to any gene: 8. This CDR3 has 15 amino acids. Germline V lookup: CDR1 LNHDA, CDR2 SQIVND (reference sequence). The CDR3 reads CASSGTGARNEKLFF. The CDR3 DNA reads TGTGCCAGTAGTGGAACAGGGGCCCGGAATGAAAAACTGTTTTTT.

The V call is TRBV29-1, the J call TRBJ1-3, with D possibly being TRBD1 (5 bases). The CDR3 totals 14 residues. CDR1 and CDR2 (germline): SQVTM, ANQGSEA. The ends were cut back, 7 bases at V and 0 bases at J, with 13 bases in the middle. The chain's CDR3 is CSAGGGYSGNTIYF. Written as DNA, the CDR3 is TGCAGCGCCGGGGGGGGATACTCTGGAAACACCATATATTTT.

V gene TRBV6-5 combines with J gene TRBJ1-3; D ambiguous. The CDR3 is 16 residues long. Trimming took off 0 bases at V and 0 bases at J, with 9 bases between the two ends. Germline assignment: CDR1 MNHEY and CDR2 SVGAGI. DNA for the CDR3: TGTGCCAGCAGTTACTCAAGGCCTAGCTCTGGAAACACCATATATTTT. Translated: CASSYSRPSSGNTIYF.

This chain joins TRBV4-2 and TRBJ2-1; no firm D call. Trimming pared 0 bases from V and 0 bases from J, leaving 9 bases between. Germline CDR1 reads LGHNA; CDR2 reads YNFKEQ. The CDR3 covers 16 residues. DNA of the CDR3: TGTGCCAGCAGCCAAGATGGGCCCCACTCCTACAATGAGCAGTTCTTC. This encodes CASSQDGPHSYNEQFF.

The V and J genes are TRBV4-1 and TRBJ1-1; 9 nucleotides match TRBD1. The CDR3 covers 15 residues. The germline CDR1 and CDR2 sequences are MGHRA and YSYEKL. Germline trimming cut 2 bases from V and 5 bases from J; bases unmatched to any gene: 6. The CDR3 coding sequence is TGCGCCAGCAGCCAAACTGACAGGGGGTGGACTGAAGCTTTCTTT. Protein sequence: CASSQTDRGWTEAFF.

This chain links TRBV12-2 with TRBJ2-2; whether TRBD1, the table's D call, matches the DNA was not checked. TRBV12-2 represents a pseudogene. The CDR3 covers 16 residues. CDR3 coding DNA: TGTGCAAGTCGCCCCGGACAGGGGGGGAACACCGGGGAGCTGTTTTTT. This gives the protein CASRPGQGGNTGELFF.

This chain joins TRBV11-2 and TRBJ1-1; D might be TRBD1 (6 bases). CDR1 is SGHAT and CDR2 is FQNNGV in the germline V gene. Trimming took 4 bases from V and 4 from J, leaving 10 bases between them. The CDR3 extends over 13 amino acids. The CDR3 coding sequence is TGTGCCAGCAGCTGGTTGGGGGCCACTGAAGCTTTCTTT. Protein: CASSWLGATEAFF. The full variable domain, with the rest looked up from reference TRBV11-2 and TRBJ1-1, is EAGVAQSPRYKIIEKRQSVAFWCNPISGHATLYWYQQILGQGPKLLIQFQNNGVVDDSQLPKDRFSAERLKGVDSTLKIQPAKLEDSAVYLCASSWLGATEAFFGQGTRLTVV.

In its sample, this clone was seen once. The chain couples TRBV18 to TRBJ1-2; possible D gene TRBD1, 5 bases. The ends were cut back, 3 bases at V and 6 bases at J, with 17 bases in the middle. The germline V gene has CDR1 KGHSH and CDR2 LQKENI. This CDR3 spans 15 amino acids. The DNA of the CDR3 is TGTGCCAGCTCACCGTCTCGCGCAGGGTTGGATGGCTACACCTTC. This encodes CASSPSRAGLDGYTF.